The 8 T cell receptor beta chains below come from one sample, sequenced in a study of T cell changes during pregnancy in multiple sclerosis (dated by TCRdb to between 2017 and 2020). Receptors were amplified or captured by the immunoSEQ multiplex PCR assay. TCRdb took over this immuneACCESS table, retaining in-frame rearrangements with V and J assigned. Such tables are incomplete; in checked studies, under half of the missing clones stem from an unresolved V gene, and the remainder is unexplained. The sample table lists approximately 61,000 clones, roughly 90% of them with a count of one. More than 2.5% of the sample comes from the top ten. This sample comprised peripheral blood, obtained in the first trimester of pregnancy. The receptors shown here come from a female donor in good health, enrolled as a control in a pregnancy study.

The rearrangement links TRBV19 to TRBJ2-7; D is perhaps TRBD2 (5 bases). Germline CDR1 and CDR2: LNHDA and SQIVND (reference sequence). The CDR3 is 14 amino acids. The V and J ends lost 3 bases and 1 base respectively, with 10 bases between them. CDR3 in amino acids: CASSILGDSYEQYF. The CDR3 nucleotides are TGTGCCAGTAGTATTCTCGGGGATTCCTACGAGCAGTACTTC.

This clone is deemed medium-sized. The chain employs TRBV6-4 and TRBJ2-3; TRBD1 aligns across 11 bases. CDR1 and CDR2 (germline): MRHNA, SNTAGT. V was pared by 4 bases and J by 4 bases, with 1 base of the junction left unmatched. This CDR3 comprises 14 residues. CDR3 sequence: CASSGTGGADTQYF. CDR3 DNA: TGTGCCAGCAGTGGGACAGGGGGCGCAGATACGCAGTATTTT.

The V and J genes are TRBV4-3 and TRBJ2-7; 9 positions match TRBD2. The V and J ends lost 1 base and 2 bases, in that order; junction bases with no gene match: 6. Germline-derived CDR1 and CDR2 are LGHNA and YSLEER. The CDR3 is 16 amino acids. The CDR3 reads CASSQGASGMTYEQYF. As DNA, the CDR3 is TGCGCCAGCAGCCAAGGGGCTAGCGGGATGACCTACGAGCAGTACTTC.

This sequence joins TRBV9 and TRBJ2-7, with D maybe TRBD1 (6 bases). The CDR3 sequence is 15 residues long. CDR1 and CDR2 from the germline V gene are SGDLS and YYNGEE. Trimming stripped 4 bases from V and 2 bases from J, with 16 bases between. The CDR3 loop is CASSPPAGDPYEQYF. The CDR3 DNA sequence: TGTGCCAGCAGCCCACCCGCAGGGGACCCCTACGAGCAGTACTTC.

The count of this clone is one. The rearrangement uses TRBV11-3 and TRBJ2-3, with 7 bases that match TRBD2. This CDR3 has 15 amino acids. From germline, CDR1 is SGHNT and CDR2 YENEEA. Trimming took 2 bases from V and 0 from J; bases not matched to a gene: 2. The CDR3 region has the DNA TGTGCCAGCAGCTTAATGGGGGGGAGCACAGATACGCAGTATTTT. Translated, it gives CASSLMGGSTDTQYF.

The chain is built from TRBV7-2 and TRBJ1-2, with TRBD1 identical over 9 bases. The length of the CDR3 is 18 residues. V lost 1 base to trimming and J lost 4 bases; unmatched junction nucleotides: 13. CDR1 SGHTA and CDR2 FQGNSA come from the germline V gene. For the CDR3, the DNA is TGTGCCAGCAGCTTAGTTTCAACAGGGGGCCCCTCAGGCTATGGCTACACCTTC. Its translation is CASSLVSTGGPSGYGYTF.

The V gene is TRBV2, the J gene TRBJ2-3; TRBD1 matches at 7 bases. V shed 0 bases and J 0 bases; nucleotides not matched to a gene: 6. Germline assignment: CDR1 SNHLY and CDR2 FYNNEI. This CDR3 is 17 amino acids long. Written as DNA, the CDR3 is TGTGCCAGCAGTGAAGCGCGAGGGGGCATTAGCACAGATACGCAGTATTTT. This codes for CASSEARGGISTDTQYF.

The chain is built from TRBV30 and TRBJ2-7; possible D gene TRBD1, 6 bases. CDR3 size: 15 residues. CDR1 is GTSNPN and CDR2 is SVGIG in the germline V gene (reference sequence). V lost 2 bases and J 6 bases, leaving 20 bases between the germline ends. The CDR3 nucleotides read TGTGCCTGGAGTCTACAGGGCCGCCTGTTGGTCGAGCAGTACTTC. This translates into CAWSLQGRLLVEQYF.